A single T cell receptor beta chain is shown here with its context. Its cognate antigen is unknown. PCR employed 60 Vbeta and 13 Jbeta primers. Sequenced by immunoSEQ multiplex PCR; TCRdb stores in-frame clones only, minus some. The sample carries more than 80,000 clones, around three fifths recorded once. This sample was included in a study of cytomegalovirus exposure and HLA in healthy donors. At the level of the study: About 85 million unique TCR sequences came from HLA-typed donors in an early release. Of the donors genotyped, several hundred in all, 65% to 90% fell in the Caucasian-associated ancestry cluster.

Overall study findings and caveats: Researchers counted approximately 160 TCR beta chains as cytomegalovirus-associated. Among immune exposure information, only CMV serostatus was available.

After removal of 3 bases from V and 2 bases from J, the junction contained 5 bases not matched to a gene. This CDR3 is built from 16 residues. Per germline, CDR1 SGDLS and CDR2 YYNGEE. The clonotype was recovered from a woman aged 40 to 50 in good health and CMV-seropositive. Material for sequencing was PBMCs. This chain connects TRBV9 to TRBJ2-3; TRBD2 agrees at 11 bases. The CDR3 protein is CASSDLAGGSTDTQYF. In nucleotides, the CDR3 is TGTGCCAGCAGCGACCTAGCGGGAGGCTCCACAGATACGCAGTATTTT.